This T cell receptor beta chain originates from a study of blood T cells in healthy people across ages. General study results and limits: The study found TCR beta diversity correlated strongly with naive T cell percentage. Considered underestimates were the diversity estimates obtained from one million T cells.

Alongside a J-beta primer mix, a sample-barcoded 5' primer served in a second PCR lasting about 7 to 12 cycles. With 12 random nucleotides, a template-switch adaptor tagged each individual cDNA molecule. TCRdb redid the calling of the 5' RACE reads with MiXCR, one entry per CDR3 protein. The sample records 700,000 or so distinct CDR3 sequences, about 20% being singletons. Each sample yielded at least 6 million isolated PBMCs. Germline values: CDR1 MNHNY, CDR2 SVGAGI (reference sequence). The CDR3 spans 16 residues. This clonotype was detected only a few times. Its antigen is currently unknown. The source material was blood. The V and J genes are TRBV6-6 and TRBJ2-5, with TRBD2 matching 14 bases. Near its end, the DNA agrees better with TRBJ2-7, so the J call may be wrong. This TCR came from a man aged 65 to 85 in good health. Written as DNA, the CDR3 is TGTGCCAGCAGTTACGGACTAGCGGGGGGACTAGTCGAGCAGTACTTC. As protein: CASSYGLAGGLVEQYF.